Below, one T cell receptor beta chain is given with its context. These data come from a study of OX40 agonist ivuxolimab in advanced cancers. Assay: immunoSEQ multiplex PCR; the TCRdb copy retains only in-frame clones and omits some. The sample gives tens of thousands of clones, approximately 79% of which show up once; 20% to 25% is in the top ten. The sequencing here drew on CD4+ or CD8+ T cells sorted from blood, taken in a trial of the OX40 agonist ivuxolimab. The source of this sequence is an adult with an advanced solid tumor such as melanoma, head and neck, liver or kidney cancer.

In nucleotides, the CDR3 is TGTGCCAGCTCCCAACAGGGGTCACCATATGGCTACACCTTC. Its translation is CASSQQGSPYGYTF. V and J are TRBV18 and TRBJ1-2; 7 bases map to TRBD1. Germline V gene lookup returns CDR1 KGHSH and CDR2 LQKENI. This CDR3 has 14 amino acids. V lost 6 bases and J lost 5; bases outside the gene matches: 9. Using reference TRBV18 and TRBJ1-2 for the parts outside the CDR3, the full variable domain is NAGVMQNPRHLVRRRGQEARLRCSPMKGHSHVYWYRQLPEEGLKFMVYLQKENIIDESGMPKERFSAEFPKEGPSILRIQQVVRGDSAAYFCASSQQGSPYGYTFGSGTRLTVV.